Listed here are 28 T cell receptor beta chains from one sample, sequenced in a study of blood T cells in healthy people across ages. The second PCR ran about 6 to 11 cycles with a sample-barcoded 5' primer and J-beta primers. TCRdb re-analysed the 5' RACE reads in MiXCR, keeping a single row per CDR3 protein. The data hold roughly 1,500,000 distinct CDR3 sequences, with 35% to 45% observed a single time. Source material: blood. The receptor source for this set is a woman aged 18-35 years in good health.

The chain uses TRBV4-1 and TRBJ1-2; 11 bases align to TRBD1. From germline, CDR1 is MGHRA and CDR2 YSYEKL. This CDR3 has 16 amino acids. With V trimmed by 3 bases and J by 4 bases, 7 bases remained unmatched. The CDR3 reads CASSHGQGATFYGYTF. CDR3 bases: TGCGCCAGCAGCCACGGACAGGGGGCAACGTTCTATGGCTACACCTTC.

This clonotype was seen a handful of times. The chain joins TRBV12-3 or TRBV12-4 to TRBJ1-1; D possibly corresponds to TRBD1 (5 bases). The length of the CDR3 is 14 residues. Trimming shortened V by 0 bases and J by 5 bases, and 10 bases separated the two germline ends. In DNA form, the CDR3 reads TGTGCCAGCAGTTTAGCGATATCAGGGACTGAAGCTTTCTTT. Amino acid sequence: CASSLAISGTEAFF.

This sequence joins TRBV11-2 and TRBJ2-5, with 9 nucleotides matching TRBD2. This CDR3 region has 14 residues. V was pared by 1 base and J by 11 bases, with 8 bases of the junction left unmatched. Germline CDR1 is SGHAT and CDR2 is FQNNGV. The CDR3 DNA reads as TGTGCCAGCAGCTTAGGACTAGCGGCAAACGGGCAGTACTTC. This encodes CASSLGLAANGQYF.

This clonotype showed up just a few times. The chain has TRBV7-2 and TRBJ2-5; TRBD2 might be the D (6 bases). The germline V and J ends were trimmed by 5 bases and 4 bases, with 11 bases remaining between them. The CDR3 has 13 residues. In germline, CDR1 is SGHTA, CDR2 FQGNSA. CDR3 sequence (DNA): TGTGCCAGCAGCGCCCTCGGGGGAGAGACCCAGTACTTC. Residues: CASSALGGETQYF.

The rearrangement joins TRBV12-3 or TRBV12-4 to TRBJ2-1, with D unclear. The length of the CDR3 is 16 residues. The V end lost 6 bases, the J end lost 5 bases, and 20 bases lay between the germline ends. The CDR3: CASRATRGTRHNEQFF. CDR3 DNA: TGTGCCAGCAGGGCCACTCGCGGCACGCGCCACAATGAGCAGTTCTTC.

Comments on this clonotype: A read error may produce the germline difference seen at one junction end. The chain couples TRBV7-8 to TRBJ2-1, with a weak D call TRBD2 (6 bases). Germline-derived CDR1 and CDR2 are SGHVS and FQNEAQ. CDR3 length equals 13 residues. For the CDR3, the DNA is TGTGCCAGCATCCCCCGGGACTCCAATGAGCAGGTCTTC. Its translation: CASIPRDSNEQVF.

The V call is TRBV5-1, the J call TRBJ2-3; 8 bases map to TRBD1. Trimming removed 4 bases from V and 6 bases from J; junction bases left unmatched: 7. The CDR3 totals 14 residues. Per germline, CDR1 SGHRS and CDR2 YFSETQ. In DNA, the CDR3 is TGCGCCAGCAGCGAGGGACAGGCTCGGGATACGCAGTATTTT. Translated, it gives CASSEGQARDTQYF. Full variable domain (remainder filled in from reference TRBV5-1 and TRBJ2-3): KAGVTQTPRYLIKTRGQQVTLSCSPISGHRSVSWYQQTPGQGLQFLFEYFSETQRNKGNFPGRFSGRQFSNSRSEMNVSTLELGDSALYLCASSEGQARDTQYFGPGTRLTVL.

This clonotype came up a few times. J is TRBJ1-6 and V is TRBV27; 8 positions match TRBD1. The trim removed 5 bases at V and 3 bases at J, leaving 3 bases unmatched. The CDR3 totals 15 residues. The germline V gene has CDR1 MNHEY and CDR2 SMNVEV (reference sequence). The CDR3 DNA reads as TGTGCCAGCAGTACAGGACAGGGCTATAATTCACCCCTCCACTTT. Protein product: CASSTGQGYNSPLHF.

This clonotype was picked up a small number of times. CDR3 protein: CASSLRDGAYEQYF. CDR3 bases: TGTGCCAGCAGTTTGCGGGACGGAGCCTACGAGCAGTACTTC. The chain combines TRBV12-3 or TRBV12-4 with TRBJ2-7; D may be TRBD2 (6 bases). V was shortened by 3 bases and J by 2 bases, with 11 bases between the two germline ends. CDR3 length equals 14 residues.

This clonotype was found a few times. The gene calls are TRBV27 and TRBJ2-6; D tentatively fits TRBD1 or TRBD2 (5 bases each). Germline V gene sequence: CDR1 MNHEY, CDR2 SMNVEV (reference sequence). Trimming took 6 bases from V and 4 from J, leaving 13 bases between them. The CDR3 spans 15 residues. The CDR3 bases are TGTGCCAGCAGGCCCGGGACGCAAGGGGCCAACGTCCTGACTTTC. This sequence encodes CASRPGTQGANVLTF.

This chain links TRBV7-2 with TRBJ2-1; possible D gene TRBD2, 6 bases. The J call is doubtful: the DNA matches TRBJ2-7 better. The germline gives CDR1 SGHTA, CDR2 FQGNSA. The CDR3 runs 14 residues. CDR3 sequence reads: CASSRGSSYNEQYF. For the CDR3, the DNA is TGTGCCAGCAGCCGGGGGTCGTCCTACAATGAGCAGTACTTC.

The chain joins TRBV27 to TRBJ1-2; 7 nucleotides align to TRBD1. CDR1 and CDR2 (germline): MNHEY, SMNVEV (reference sequence). The ends lost 6 bases at V and 3 bases at J; junction bases unmatched: 4. The CDR3 covers 13 residues. The CDR3 coding sequence is TGTGCCAGCAGACACCAGGGGGACTATGGCTACACCTTC. Amino acids: CASRHQGDYGYTF.

This clonotype was seen many times. The chain joins TRBV12-3 or TRBV12-4 to TRBJ2-4, with D perhaps matching TRBD1 (6 bases). The CDR3 spans 14 residues. V was shortened by 5 bases and J by 1 base, with 9 bases between the two germline ends. In DNA, the CDR3 is TGTGCCAGCAGTCTAGACAGGGCCAAAAACATTCAGTACTTC. It is translated as CASSLDRAKNIQYF.

The V and J genes are TRBV12-3 or TRBV12-4 and TRBJ2-2; 9 bases align to TRBD1. Trimming cost V 10 bases and J 5 bases; bases outside gene matches: 5. The CDR3 runs 13 residues. The DNA of the CDR3 is TGTGCCACGGGGACAGGGCAGACCGGGGAGCTGTTTTTT. Encoded protein: CATGTGQTGELFF.

The rearrangement links TRBV6-6 to TRBJ2-5, with 14 positions matching TRBD2. The CDR3 loop spans 16 amino acids. Germline trimming cut 6 bases from V and 1 base from J; bases unmatched to any gene: 4. Germline V gives CDR1 MNHNY, CDR2 SVGAGI (reference sequence). CDR3 bases: TGTGCCAGCAGCCGACTAGCGGGGGGGGGCCAAGAGACCCAGTACTTC. The encoded protein is CASSRLAGGGQETQYF.

The V and J genes are TRBV6-5 and TRBJ1-5; no reliable D call. Trimming cost V 5 bases and J 7 bases, with 15 bases left between them. CDR1 is MNHEY and CDR2 is SVGAGI in the germline V gene. The CDR3 has 14 residues. The chain's CDR3 is CASSPQDVGQPQHF. The CDR3 DNA reads TGTGCCAGCAGTCCGCAGGACGTGGGCCAGCCCCAGCATTTT.

This clonotype was counted a few times. The chain employs TRBV28 and TRBJ2-1, with D uncertain. This CDR3 region has 11 residues. CDR1 is MDHEN and CDR2 is SYDVKM in the germline V gene. V lost 3 bases and J lost 12, with 9 bases in between. The CDR3 is CASSLPWGQFF. Here the CDR3 DNA reads TGTGCCAGCAGTTTGCCTTGGGGGCAGTTCTTC.

This clonotype came up many times. The V call is TRBV11-2, the J call TRBJ2-7; D is possibly TRBD1 or TRBD2 (6 bases each). Germline loops: CDR1 SGHAT, CDR2 FQNNGV. Trimming took 7 bases from V and 0 from J, leaving 19 bases between them. The CDR3 sequence is 16 residues long. CDR3 nucleotides: TGTGCCAGCATCGAGTTTGGGGGGACAAACTCCTACGAGCAGTACTTC. The encoded protein is CASIEFGGTNSYEQYF.

There are a few counts of this clonotype. The chain combines TRBV9 with TRBJ1-2; 8 nucleotides agree with TRBD1. The ends lost 0 bases at V and 0 bases at J; junction bases unmatched: 7. The V gene's germline CDR1 is SGDLS and CDR2 YYNGEE. The CDR3 has 17 amino acids. The CDR3 spells CASSVGRDRLSNYGYTF. In DNA, the CDR3 is TGTGCCAGCAGCGTAGGGCGGGACAGGTTGTCTAACTATGGCTACACCTTC.

This clonotype has a handful of counts. J is TRBJ2-1 and V is TRBV20-1; D possibly corresponds to TRBD2 (6 bases). V lost 0 bases to trimming and J lost 5 bases, with 11 bases between them. This CDR3 region has 14 residues. Germline V gene lookup returns CDR1 DFQATT and CDR2 SNEGSKA (reference sequence). For the CDR3, the DNA is TGCAGTGCTAGAGAAAAGCGGGCCCACAATGAGCAGTTCTTC. Translated: CSAREKRAHNEQFF.

The chain links TRBV10-3 to TRBJ1-4; TRBD1 matches at 8 bases. The CDR3 spans 16 residues. After removal of 0 bases from V and 8 bases from J, the junction contained 8 bases not matched to a gene. Germline-derived CDR1 and CDR2 are ENHRY and SYGVKD. CDR3 nucleotides: TGTGCCATCAGTGAGTCGAGACAGGGGAAGGGAGAAAAACTGTTTTTT. Translating gives CAISESRQGKGEKLFF.

J is TRBJ2-6 and V is TRBV6-5; D is undetermined. Germline assignment: CDR1 MNHEY and CDR2 SVGAGI. The CDR3 has 15 amino acids. The V end lost 0 bases, the J end lost 1 base, and 4 bases lay between the germline ends. As DNA, the CDR3 is TGTGCCAGCAGTTACTCGCGGTCTGGGGCCAACGTCCTGACTTTC. Encoded protein: CASSYSRSGANVLTF.

This clonotype has just a few counts. V gene TRBV28 combines with J gene TRBJ2-7; the match to TRBD2 covers 8 bases. There are 17 residues in the CDR3. After removal of 9 bases from V and 0 bases from J, the junction contained 16 bases not matched to a gene. CDR1 and CDR2 (germline): MDHEN, SYDVKM. The DNA of the CDR3 is TGTGCCAGTAAGGGATGGGCTAGCGGGTTTAGCTCCTACGAGCAGTACTTC. This sequence encodes CASKGWASGFSSYEQYF.

The V and J genes are TRBV7-9 and TRBJ1-1, with 7 bases identical to TRBD1. The CDR3 loop spans 14 amino acids. The junction had 7 bases not matched to a gene; V was cut back by 6 bases and J by 3 bases. Looked up from germline, CDR1 is SEHNR and CDR2 is FQNEAQ (reference sequence). The CDR3 region has the DNA TGTGCCAGCAGGAAAACAGGGGCCTACACTGAAGCTTTCTTT. It encodes CASRKTGAYTEAFF.

The V and J genes are TRBV15 and TRBJ2-1; D remains unclear. The length of the CDR3 is 13 residues. Germline values: CDR1 LNHNV, CDR2 YYDKDF (reference sequence). Trimming removed 0 bases from V and 8 bases from J, with 8 bases in between. Here the CDR3 reads CATSRDLIYEQFF. In DNA form, the CDR3 reads TGTGCCACCAGCAGAGATCTCATTTATGAGCAGTTCTTC.

This clonotype occurred a few times. The chain is built from TRBV20-1 and TRBJ2-7, with 7 bases that match TRBD1. With V trimmed by 2 bases and J by 5 bases, 12 bases remained unmatched. Germline V CDR1 and CDR2: DFQATT, SNEGSKA (reference sequence). The CDR3 has 15 residues. The CDR3 loop reads CSARQSGTVRNEQYF. The DNA of the CDR3 is TGCAGTGCTAGACAATCAGGGACAGTGAGGAACGAGCAGTACTTC.

The chain uses TRBV30 and TRBJ1-2, with 10 bases that match TRBD1. The CDR3 has 14 residues. With V trimmed by 2 bases and J by 4 bases, 4 bases remained unmatched. CDR1 and CDR2 (germline): GTSNPN, SVGIG (reference sequence). The CDR3 region is CAWSTGTGAYGYTF. The CDR3 bases are TGTGCCTGGAGTACCGGGACAGGGGCCTATGGCTACACCTTC.

This sequence joins TRBV12-3 or TRBV12-4 and TRBJ2-4; D may be TRBD1 or TRBD2 (5 bases each). The ends were cut back, 3 bases at V and 1 base at J, with 13 bases in the middle. The CDR3 totals 16 residues. The CDR3 DNA is TGTGCCAGCAGTTTTTCGGGGACGGGGGCCAAAAACATTCAGTACTTC. Its protein is CASSFSGTGAKNIQYF.